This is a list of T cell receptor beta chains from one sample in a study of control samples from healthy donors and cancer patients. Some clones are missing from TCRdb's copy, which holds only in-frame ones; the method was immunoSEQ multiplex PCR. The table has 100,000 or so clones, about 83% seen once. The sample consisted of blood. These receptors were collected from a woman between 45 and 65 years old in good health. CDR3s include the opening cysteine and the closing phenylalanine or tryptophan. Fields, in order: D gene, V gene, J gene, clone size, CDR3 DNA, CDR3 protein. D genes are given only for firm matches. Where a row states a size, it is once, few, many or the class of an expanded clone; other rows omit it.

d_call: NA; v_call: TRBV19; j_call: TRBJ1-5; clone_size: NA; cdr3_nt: TGTGCCAGTAGTATAGAGGGGGACAATCAGCCCCAGCACTTT; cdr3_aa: CASSIEGDNQPQHF
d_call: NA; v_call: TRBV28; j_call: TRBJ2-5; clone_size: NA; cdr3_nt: TGTGCCAGCAGTTTAGGGGGGCAAGAGACCCAGTACTTC; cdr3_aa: CASSLGGQETQYF
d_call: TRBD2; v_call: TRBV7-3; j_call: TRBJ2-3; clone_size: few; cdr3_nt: TGTGCCAGCAGCCGACTAGCTACTTATGGGGATACGCAGTATTTT; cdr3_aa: CASSRLATYGDTQYF
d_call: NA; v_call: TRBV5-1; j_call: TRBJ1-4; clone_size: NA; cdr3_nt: TGCGCCAGTACTTACCGCTCAACTAATGAAAAACTGTTTTTT; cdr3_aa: CASTYRSTNEKLFF
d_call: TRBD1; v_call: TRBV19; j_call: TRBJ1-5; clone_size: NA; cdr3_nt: TGTGCCAGTAGTATGAGGGGGCGCGACCAGCATTTT; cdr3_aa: CASSMRGRDQHF
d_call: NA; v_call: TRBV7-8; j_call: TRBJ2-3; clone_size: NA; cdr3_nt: TGTGCCAGCAGCTCCGTGGCTTTGGCGGGGGCCACAGATACGCAGTATTTT; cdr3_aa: CASSSVALAGATDTQYF
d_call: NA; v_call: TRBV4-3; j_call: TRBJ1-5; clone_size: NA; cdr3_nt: TGCGCCAGCAGCCAAGATTTCAATAGCAATCAGCCCCAGCATTTT; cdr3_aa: CASSQDFNSNQPQHF
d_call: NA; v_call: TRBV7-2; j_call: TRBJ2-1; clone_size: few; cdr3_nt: TGTGCCAGCAGCTATCCTAGCGAGCGTGAGCAGTTCTTC; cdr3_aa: CASSYPSEREQFF
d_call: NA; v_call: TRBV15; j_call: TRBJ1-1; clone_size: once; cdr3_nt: TGTGCCACCAGCAGAGATGTGGGGATGAACACTGAAGCTTTCTTT; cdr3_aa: CATSRDVGMNTEAFF
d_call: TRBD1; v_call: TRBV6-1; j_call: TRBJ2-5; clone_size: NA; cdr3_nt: TGTGCCAGCAGTGAAGTTATGGGGGCAGGGGGCAGGGAGACCCAGTACTTC; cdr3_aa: CASSEVMGAGGRETQYF
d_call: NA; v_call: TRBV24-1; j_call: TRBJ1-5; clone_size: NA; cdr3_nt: TGTGCCACCAGTGATCACAAGTATAGCAATCAGCCCCAGCATTTT; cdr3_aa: CATSDHKYSNQPQHF
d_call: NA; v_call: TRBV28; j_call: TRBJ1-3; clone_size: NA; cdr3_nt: TGTGCCAGCAGCACGCCTGAGGGGAGCTCTGGAAACACCATATATTTT; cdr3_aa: CASSTPEGSSGNTIYF
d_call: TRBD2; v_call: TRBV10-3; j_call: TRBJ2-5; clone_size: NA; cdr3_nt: TGTGCCATCAGCCGGGAGGCAACCCAAGAGACCCAGTACTTC; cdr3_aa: CAISREATQETQYF
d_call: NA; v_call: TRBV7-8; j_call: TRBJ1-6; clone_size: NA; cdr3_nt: TGTGCCAGCAGCCCAATGGCCCAGGGAAGTAATTCACCCCTCCACTTT; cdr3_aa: CASSPMAQGSNSPLHF
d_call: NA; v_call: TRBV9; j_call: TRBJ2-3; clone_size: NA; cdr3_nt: TGTGCCAGCAGCGTAGACAGTTTTAGCACAGATACGCAGTATTTT; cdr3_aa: CASSVDSFSTDTQYF
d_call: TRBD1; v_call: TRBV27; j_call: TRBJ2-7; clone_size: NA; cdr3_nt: TGTGCCAGCAGTTTGTCCTCCGGGACAGCCTACGAGCAGTACTTC; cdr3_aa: CASSLSSGTAYEQYF
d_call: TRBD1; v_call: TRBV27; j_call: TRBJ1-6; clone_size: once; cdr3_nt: TGTGCCAGCAGTCCACGACAGGGACCGAATTCACCCCTCCACTTT; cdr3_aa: CASSPRQGPNSPLHF
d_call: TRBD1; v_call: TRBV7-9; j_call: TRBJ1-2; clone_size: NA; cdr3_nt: TGTGCCAGCAGCGCCCGACAGGGGACATATGGCTACACCTTC; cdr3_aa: CASSARQGTYGYTF
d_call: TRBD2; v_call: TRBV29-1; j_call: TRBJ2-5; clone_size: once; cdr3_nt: TGCAGCGCTGGACTAGCGGACGAGACCCAGTACTTC; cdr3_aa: CSAGLADETQYF
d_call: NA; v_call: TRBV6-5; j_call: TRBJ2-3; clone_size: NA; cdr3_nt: TGTGCCAGCAGGGGGTCAGATACGCAGTATTTT; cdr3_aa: CASRGSDTQYF
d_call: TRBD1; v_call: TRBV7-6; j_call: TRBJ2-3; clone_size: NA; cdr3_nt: TGTGCCAGCAGCTTACAGGGGGCTGGCACAGATACGCAGTATTTT; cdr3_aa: CASSLQGAGTDTQYF
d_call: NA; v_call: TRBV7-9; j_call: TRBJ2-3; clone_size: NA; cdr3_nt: TGTGCCAGCAGCTTAGCGGGATCGGTCACAGATACGCAGTATTTT; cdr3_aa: CASSLAGSVTDTQYF